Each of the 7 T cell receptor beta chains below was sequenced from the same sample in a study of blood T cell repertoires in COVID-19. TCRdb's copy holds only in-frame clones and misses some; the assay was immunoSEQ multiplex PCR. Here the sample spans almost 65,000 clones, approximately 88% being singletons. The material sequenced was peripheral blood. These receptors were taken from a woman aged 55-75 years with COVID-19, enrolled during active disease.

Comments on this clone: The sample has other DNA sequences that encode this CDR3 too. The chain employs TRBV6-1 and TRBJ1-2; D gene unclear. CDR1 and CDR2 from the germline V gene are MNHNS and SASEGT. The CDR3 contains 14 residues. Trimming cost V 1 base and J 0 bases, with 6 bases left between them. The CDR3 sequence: CASSEGGANYGYTF. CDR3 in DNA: TGTGCCAGCAGTGAAGGCGGGGCTAACTATGGCTACACCTTC.

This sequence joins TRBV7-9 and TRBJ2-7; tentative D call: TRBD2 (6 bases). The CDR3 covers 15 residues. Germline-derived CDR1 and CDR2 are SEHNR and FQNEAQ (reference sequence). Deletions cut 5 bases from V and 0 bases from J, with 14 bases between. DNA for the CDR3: TGTGCCAGCAGCCCCGGGGGTGCTAGCTCCTACGAGCAGTACTTC. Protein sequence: CASSPGGASSYEQYF.

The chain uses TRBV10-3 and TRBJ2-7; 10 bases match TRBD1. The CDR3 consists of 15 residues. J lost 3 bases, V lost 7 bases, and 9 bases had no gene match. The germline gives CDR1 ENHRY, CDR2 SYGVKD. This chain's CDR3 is CAIKNPTGGGYEQYF. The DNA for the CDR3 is TGTGCCATCAAGAACCCGACAGGGGGCGGCTACGAGCAGTACTTC.

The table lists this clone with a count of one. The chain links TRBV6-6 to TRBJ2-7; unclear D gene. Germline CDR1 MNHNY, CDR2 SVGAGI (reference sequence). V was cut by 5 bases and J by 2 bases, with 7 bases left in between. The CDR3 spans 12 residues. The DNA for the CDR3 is TGTGCCAGCAGTGGCAGCGCCTACGAGCAGTACTTC. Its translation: CASSGSAYEQYF.

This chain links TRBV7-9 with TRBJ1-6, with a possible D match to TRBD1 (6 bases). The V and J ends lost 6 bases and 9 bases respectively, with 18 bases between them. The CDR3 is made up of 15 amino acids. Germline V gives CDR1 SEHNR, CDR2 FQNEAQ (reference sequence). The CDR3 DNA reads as TGTGCCAGCAGTTATTTTACTCCCAGGGGTTCACCCCTCCACTTT. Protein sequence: CASSYFTPRGSPLHF.

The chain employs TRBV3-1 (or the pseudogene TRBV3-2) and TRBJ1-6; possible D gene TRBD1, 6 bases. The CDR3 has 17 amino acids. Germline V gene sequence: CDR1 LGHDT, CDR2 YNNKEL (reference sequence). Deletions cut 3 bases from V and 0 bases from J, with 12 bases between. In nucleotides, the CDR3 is TGTGCCAGCAGCCAGACAGGCCCGAGCTCCTATAATTCACCCCTCCACTTT. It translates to CASSQTGPSSYNSPLHF.

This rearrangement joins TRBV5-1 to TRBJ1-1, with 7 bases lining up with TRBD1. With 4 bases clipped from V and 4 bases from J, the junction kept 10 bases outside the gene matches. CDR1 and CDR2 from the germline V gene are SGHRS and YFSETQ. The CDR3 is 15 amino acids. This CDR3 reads CASSHDRAPGTEAFF. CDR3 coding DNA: TGCGCCAGCAGCCATGACAGGGCGCCGGGCACTGAAGCTTTCTTT.